The 7 T cell receptor beta chains below come from one sample, sequenced in a study of T cells in Graves' hyperthyroidism and ophthalmopathy. Amplified TCR beta CDR3 regions came from RNA transcripts. In the first-round RT-PCR of the TCR CDR3, the HTBI primer set was used. From the multiplex PCR reads, TCRdb called clonotypes with MiXCR, one entry per CDR3 protein. The sample has about 96,000 distinct CDR3 sequences, around 50% seen once. Material for sequencing was blood. Receptors originate from a woman aged 40 to 50 with Graves' hyperthyroidism.

This clonotype was seen repeatedly, ten times or more. The rearrangement joins TRBV29-1 to TRBJ2-5; TRBD2 aligns across 11 bases. The CDR3 runs to 16 residues. Germline V gives CDR1 SQVTM, CDR2 ANQGSEA. With V trimmed by 5 bases and J by 5 bases, 13 bases remained unmatched. The CDR3 bases are TGCAGCGTTCGCCAATTAGCGGGAGGGCCGTCCGAGACCCAGTACTTC. It specifies CSVRQLAGGPSETQYF.

In this sample, this clonotype turned up many times. The J gene is TRBJ1-4, the V gene TRBV15; unclear D gene. There are 13 residues in the CDR3. V was trimmed by 1 base and J by 8 bases, leaving 8 bases between them. Germline V lookup: CDR1 LNHNV, CDR2 YYDKDF (reference sequence). The CDR3 nucleotides are TGTGCCACCAGCAGAGGGATATCGGAAAAACTGTTTTTT. Encoded protein: CATSRGISEKLFF.

This chain uses TRBV29-1 with TRBJ1-5; D is undetermined. The CDR3 runs 10 residues. Germline CDR1 reads SQVTM; CDR2 reads ANQGSEA. The V gene lost 7 bases and the J gene lost 1 base, with 2 bases spanning the gap. The CDR3 reads CSASNQPQHF. In DNA form, the CDR3 reads TGCAGCGCAAGCAATCAGCCCCAGCATTTT.

The chain has TRBV29-1 and TRBJ1-1; D remains ambiguous. With 4 bases removed from V and 1 base from J, the gap between germline ends came to 10 bases. Germline V lookup: CDR1 SQVTM, CDR2 ANQGSEA. The CDR3 runs to 13 residues. The CDR3 nucleotides read TGCAGCGTTGCACCGGGTACGAACACTGAAGCTTTCTTT. Protein sequence: CSVAPGTNTEAFF.

The chain carries TRBV19 and TRBJ2-5; the match to TRBD1 covers 10 bases. J was trimmed by 5 bases and V by 4 bases; bases with no gene match: 7. This CDR3 spans 15 amino acids. The V gene's germline CDR1 is LNHDA and CDR2 SQIVND (reference sequence). The CDR3 DNA reads as TGTGCCAGTAGTACTTCTCGGACAGGGGGGGAGACCCAGTACTTC. Amino acid sequence: CASSTSRTGGETQYF.

This chain joins TRBV20-1 and TRBJ1-2; D possibly corresponds to TRBD1 (6 bases). Trimming removed 0 bases at V and 5 bases at J, with 13 bases between. This CDR3 region has 14 residues. The germline V gene encodes CDR1 DFQATT and CDR2 SNEGSKA (reference sequence). This CDR3 is CSARDGEGGYGYTF. The CDR3 DNA follows: TGCAGTGCTAGAGATGGTGAGGGGGGTTATGGCTACACCTTC.

This clonotype appeared once. No conserved phenylalanine or tryptophan is present at the end of the CDR3, so a read error is the likely explanation. The genes are TRBV7-2 and TRBJ2-7; 9 positions agree with TRBD2. Germline V lookup: CDR1 SGHTA, CDR2 FQGNSA. V was pared by 6 bases and J by 2 bases, with 5 bases of the junction left unmatched. The CDR3 has 14 residues. CDR3 DNA: TGTGCCAGCAGTCCCCTAGCGGGAACCTACGAGCAGTACTCC. Residues: CASSPLAGTYEQYS.